The present TCR beta chain was sequenced within a study of Ad26.COV2.S vaccination and SARS-CoV-2 variants. As for treatment: 15 to 20 received Ad26.COV2.S at low or high dose, single or two shots; roughly five received placebo; per-sample allocation not given. All samples were drawn on day 63, counting from the first vaccine or placebo injection. This clone was seen a few times. Assay: immunoSEQ multiplex PCR; the TCRdb copy retains only in-frame clones and omits some. The sample lists more than 300,000 clones, around 81% occurring once. V gave up 0 bases and J gave up 7 bases, with 13 bases separating them. The CDR3 sequence is 15 residues long. Germline V lookup: CDR1 SGHDN, CDR2 FVKESK.

Sequenced here: peripheral blood, sampled in a trial of Ad26.COV2.S vaccine versus placebo. The TCR comes from a person between 18 and 59 years old who received the Ad26.COV2.S COVID-19 vaccine or a placebo. This chain connects TRBV14 to TRBJ1-3; D gene unclear. This CDR3 is CASSQELGISNTIYF. CDR3 sequence (DNA): TGTGCCAGCAGCCAAGAACTGGGGATATCGAACACCATATATTTT.